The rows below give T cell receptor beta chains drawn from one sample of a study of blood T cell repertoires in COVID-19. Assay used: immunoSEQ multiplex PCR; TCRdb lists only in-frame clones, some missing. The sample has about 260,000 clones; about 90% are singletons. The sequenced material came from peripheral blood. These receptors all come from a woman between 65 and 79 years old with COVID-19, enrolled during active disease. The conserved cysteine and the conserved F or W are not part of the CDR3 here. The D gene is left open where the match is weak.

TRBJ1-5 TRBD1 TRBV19 ASSTTGGGQPQH
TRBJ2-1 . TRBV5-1 ASSLGLRNEQF
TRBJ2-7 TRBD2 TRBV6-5 ASGGSGRPKEQY
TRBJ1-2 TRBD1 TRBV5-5 ASSAVGTGDYGYT
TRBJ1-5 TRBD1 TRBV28 ASSFQFTGGGQPQH
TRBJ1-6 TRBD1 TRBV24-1 ATSQGGYNSPLH
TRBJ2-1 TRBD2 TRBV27 ASSFWTSGNEQF
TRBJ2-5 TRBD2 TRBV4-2 ASSQDLRTSGRKWETQY
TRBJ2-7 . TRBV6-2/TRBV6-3 ASSYGSKPYEQY
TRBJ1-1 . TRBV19 ASSIRQVANTEAF
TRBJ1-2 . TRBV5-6 ASSISQDRRRYGYT
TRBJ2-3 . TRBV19 ASSIKRSASSTDTQY